Below, 9 T cell receptor beta chains from the same sample are listed, as sequenced in a study of blood T cells in healthy people across ages. A second PCR of 7 to 11 cycles used a sample-barcoded 5' primer and a J-beta primer mix. From the 5' RACE reads, TCRdb called clonotypes with MiXCR, one entry per CDR3 protein. Of about 640,000 distinct CDR3 sequences listed, approximately 50% are singletons. The source material was blood. The receptors were sampled from a man between 60 and 75 years old in good health.

This clonotype was counted between two and nine times. V gene TRBV2 combines with J gene TRBJ1-6; unclear D gene. CDR1 and CDR2 (germline): SNHLY, FYNNEI. V was pared by 7 bases and J by 7 bases, with 11 bases between. CDR3 length equals 13 residues. CDR3 loop: CASIPEANSPLHF. For the CDR3, the DNA is TGTGCCAGCATCCCGGAGGCCAATTCACCCCTCCACTTT. Full variable domain (rest looked up from reference TRBV2 and TRBJ1-6): EPEVTQTPSHQVTQMGQEVILRCVPISNHLYFYWYRQILGQKVEFLVSFYNNEISEKSEIFDDQFSVERPDGSNFTLKIRSTKLEDSAMYFCASIPEANSPLHFGNGTRLTVT.

The chain combines TRBV25-1 with TRBJ1-1, with unresolved D. The CDR3 length is 12 residues. Trimming took 7 bases from V and 1 from J, leaving 7 bases between them. Germline CDR1 and CDR2: MGHDK and SYGVNS. The CDR3, as DNA: TGTGCCAGCAAGGGCCCGAACACTGAAGCTTTCTTT. This gives the protein CASKGPNTEAFF.

The table lists this clonotype with a few counts. This chain uses TRBV15 with TRBJ1-1, with 11 bases matching TRBD1. Unmatched junction bases numbered 3, after V lost 1 base and J lost 5 bases. Germline CDR1 LNHNV, CDR2 YYDKDF (reference sequence). This CDR3 comprises 15 residues. The CDR3 loop reads CATSRGGTGGTEAFF. Written as DNA, the CDR3 is TGTGCCACCAGCAGAGGGGGGACAGGGGGGACTGAAGCTTTCTTT.

The rearrangement links TRBV7-2 to TRBJ1-1; no reliable D call. CDR3 length: 13 residues. The germline V and J ends were trimmed by 5 bases and 8 bases, with 15 bases remaining between them. The germline V gene has CDR1 SGHTA and CDR2 FQGNSA. The CDR3 region is CASSANPGGEAFF. CDR3 nucleotides: TGTGCCAGCAGCGCGAACCCCGGAGGGGAAGCTTTCTTT. Based on the CDR3 plus reference TRBV7-2 and TRBJ1-1, the full variable domain is GAGVSQSPSNKVTEKGKDVELRCDPISGHTALYWYRQSLGQGLEFLIYFQGNSAPDKSGLPSDRFSAERTGGSVSTLTIQRTQQEDSAVYLCASSANPGGEAFFGQGTRLTVV.

V usage is TRBV18 and J usage is TRBJ2-1, with D perhaps assigned TRBD1 or TRBD2 (5 bases each). Germline CDR1 reads KGHSH; CDR2 reads LQKENI. This CDR3 is built from 14 residues. The V end was cut by 4 bases, the J end by 12 bases, with 19 bases between. The CDR3, as DNA: TGTGCCAGCTCACTCGACCGGGGCCCCTGGGGGCAGTTCTTC. Encoded protein: CASSLDRGPWGQFF.

Note on this clonotype: At one end, the junction sequence differs from germline, possibly due to a read error. The chain couples TRBV12-3 or TRBV12-4 to TRBJ2-7; D tentatively fits TRBD1 or TRBD2 (5 bases each). The CDR3 is 14 residues long. Here the CDR3 reads CASSLSGAAYEQYF. CDR3 sequence (DNA): TGCGCCAGCAGTTTATCCGGGGCGGCGTACGAGCAGTACTTC.

This clonotype was seen a few times. V is TRBV4-1 and J is TRBJ2-7, with a weak D call TRBD2 (6 bases). Germline values: CDR1 MGHRA, CDR2 YSYEKL. CDR3 size: 15 residues. Trimming cost V 1 base and J 3 bases, with 13 bases left between them. The CDR3 DNA reads TGCGCCAGCAGCCAAGTGCGTGGGGGGAGCTACGAGCAGTACTTC. Its translation: CASSQVRGGSYEQYF.

This clonotype has a handful of counts. V gene TRBV2 combines with J gene TRBJ2-3; perhaps TRBD2 as D (6 bases). Germline loops: CDR1 SNHLY, CDR2 FYNNEI. Deletions cut 0 bases from V and 10 bases from J, with 20 bases between. The CDR3 contains 16 residues. CDR3 loop: CASSEASSAPPRPQYF. Written as DNA, the CDR3 is TGTGCCAGCAGTGAAGCCTCTAGCGCCCCCCCTCGTCCGCAGTATTTT.

The chain couples TRBV11-2 to TRBJ2-5; no clear D. The CDR3 runs to 13 residues. V lost 3 bases and J 5 bases, leaving 10 bases between the germline ends. Germline lookup yields CDR1 SGHAT and CDR2 FQNNGV. The CDR3 region is CASSFSTRETQYF. CDR3 DNA: TGTGCCAGCAGCTTCTCAACGAGGGAGACCCAGTACTTC.